This T cell receptor beta chain emerged from a study of patients and donors after allogeneic stem cell transplantation. Germline V gene lookup returns CDR1 MNHEY and CDR2 SVGAGI. This CDR3 comprises 16 residues. The V gene lost 0 bases and the J gene lost 4 bases, with 15 bases spanning the gap. TCRdb re-called the RT-PCR reads through MiXCR, storing one row per CDR3 protein. This table holds 800,000 to 1,000,000 distinct CDR3 sequences, roughly 17% found once. This clonotype was counted at least ten times. Sequenced material: blood, either unsorted or a sorted T cell fraction (not recorded which). This TCR derives from a human donor who was either an allogeneic HSCT recipient or a stem cell or donor lymphocyte infusion donor (not recorded which). It is not recorded whose cells these are; they may come from a transplant donor. V gene TRBV6-5 combines with J gene TRBJ2-5, with D perhaps TRBD1 (5 bases). CDR3 nucleotide sequence: TGTGCCAGCAGTTACTCGTTAGGGGTCAGCGCAGAGACCCAGTACTTC. It translates to CASSYSLGVSAETQYF.